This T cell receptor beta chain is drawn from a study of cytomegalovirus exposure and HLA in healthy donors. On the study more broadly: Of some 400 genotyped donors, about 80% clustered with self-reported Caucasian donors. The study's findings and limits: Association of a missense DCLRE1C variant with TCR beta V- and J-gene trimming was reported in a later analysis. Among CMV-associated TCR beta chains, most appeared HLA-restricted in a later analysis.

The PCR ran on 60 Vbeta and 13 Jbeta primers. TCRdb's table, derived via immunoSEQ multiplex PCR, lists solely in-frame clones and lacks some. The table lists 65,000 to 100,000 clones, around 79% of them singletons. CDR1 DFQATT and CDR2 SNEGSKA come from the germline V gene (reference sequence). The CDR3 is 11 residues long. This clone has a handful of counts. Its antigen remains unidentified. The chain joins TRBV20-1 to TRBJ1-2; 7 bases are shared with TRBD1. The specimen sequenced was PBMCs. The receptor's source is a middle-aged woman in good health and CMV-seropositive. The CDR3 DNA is TGCAGGCGAGGGGGCGACTATGGCTACACCTTC. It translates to CRRGGDYGYTF.